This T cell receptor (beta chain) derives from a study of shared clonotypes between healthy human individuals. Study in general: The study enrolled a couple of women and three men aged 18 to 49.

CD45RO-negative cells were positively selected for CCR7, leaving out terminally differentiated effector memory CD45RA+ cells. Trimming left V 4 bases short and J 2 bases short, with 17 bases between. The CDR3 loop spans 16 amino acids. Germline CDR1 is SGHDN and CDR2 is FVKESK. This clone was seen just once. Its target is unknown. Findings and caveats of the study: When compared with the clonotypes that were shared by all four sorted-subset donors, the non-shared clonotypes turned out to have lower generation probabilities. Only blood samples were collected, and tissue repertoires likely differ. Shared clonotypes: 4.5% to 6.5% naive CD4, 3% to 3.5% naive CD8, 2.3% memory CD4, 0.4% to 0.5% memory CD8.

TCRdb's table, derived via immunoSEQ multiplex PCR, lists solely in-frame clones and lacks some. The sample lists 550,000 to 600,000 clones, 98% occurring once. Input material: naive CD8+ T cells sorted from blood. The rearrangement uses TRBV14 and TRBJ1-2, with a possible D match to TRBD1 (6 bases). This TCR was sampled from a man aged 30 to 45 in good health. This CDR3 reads CASSLGVLGGNYGYTF. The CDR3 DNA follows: TGTGCCAGCAGCCTAGGTGTTTTAGGGGGGAACTATGGCTACACCTTC.